These T cell receptor beta chains were read from a single sample in a study of OX40 agonist ivuxolimab in advanced cancers. TCRdb keeps only in-frame clones here, not all; method: immunoSEQ multiplex PCR. Among about 50,000 clones, 88% were seen once, and the ten largest hold 55% to 60%. The sample was CD4+ or CD8+ T cells sorted from blood, taken in a trial of the OX40 agonist ivuxolimab. All receptors derive from an adult with an advanced solid tumor such as melanoma, head and neck, liver or kidney cancer. Both conserved end residues are trimmed from each CDR3. Each record gives: clone size, V gene, J gene, CDR3 protein. Clone sizes are given selectively: once, few, many, or a class where the clone is expanded.

once	TRBV5-4	TRBJ2-7	ASRVTGEPSYEQY
.	TRBV7-8	TRBJ1-4	ASSLPGRSNEKLF
.	TRBV6-4	TRBJ2-7	ASSDSSGGEQY
few	TRBV4-3	TRBJ1-2	ASSQDRGQGASDPYGYT
.	TRBV7-7	TRBJ2-2	ASSPRRPSGPNTGELF
.	TRBV5-6	TRBJ1-1	ASSKWTGFEAF
.	TRBV4-1	TRBJ2-7	ASSQVSNSYEQY
.	TRBV2	TRBJ2-3	ASSEADGGSTDTQY
few	TRBV19	TRBJ1-5	ASREGQGSNQPQH
once	TRBV7-9	TRBJ2-2	ASSLDYATGELF
.	TRBV25-1	TRBJ2-2	ASSAGLAGTGELF
.	TRBV9	TRBJ2-2	ASSQQGSTGELF
few	TRBV28	TRBJ2-1	ASTDRTGNNEQF
.	TRBV5-5	TRBJ2-2	ASSPTQVNTGELF
.	TRBV10-3	TRBJ2-1	AISGRPGSSYNEQF
.	TRBV4-1	TRBJ2-7	ASSQVAGTSSYEQY
.	TRBV28	TRBJ1-1	ASSLAHQGAEAF
.	TRBV11-2	TRBJ2-7	ASSPIARGGAYEQY
.	TRBV7-9	TRBJ2-2	ASSKYRGDTGELF
once	TRBV5-1	TRBJ2-1	ASSLWETGGIEQF
.	TRBV6-1	TRBJ1-2	ASREEASVRGYT
.	TRBV6-5	TRBJ1-5	ASSYTEGEDNQPQH
few	TRBV6-1	TRBJ1-3	ASSERTVYSGNTIY
.	TRBV28	TRBJ1-2	ASSTRIYGYT
.	TRBV15	TRBJ2-5	ATSRDVATGETQY
.	TRBV5-1	TRBJ2-2	ASRPQTENTGELF
once	TRBV10-1	TRBJ2-2	ASSDPGLAAGELF
.	TRBV6-5	TRBJ2-2	ASRALAITGELF
.	TRBV5-4	TRBJ2-7	ASSFPTTSAEQY
once	TRBV4-1	TRBJ1-5	ASSQNSNQPQH
.	TRBV11-2	TRBJ2-7	ASSLETSGRASEQY
.	TRBV2	TRBJ1-1	ASSERWGNAEAF
once	TRBV12-1	TRBJ1-5	ANPDQPGTGNQPQH
.	TRBV19	TRBJ2-2	ASTHPTGELF
.	TRBV28	TRBJ1-1	ASSLGQGYRTEAF
.	TRBV6-5	TRBJ1-2	ASRPSGGPYYGYT